This T cell receptor (beta chain) was obtained from a study of cytomegalovirus exposure and HLA in healthy donors. Amplification used 60 Vbeta primers and 13 Jbeta primers. Using immunoSEQ multiplex PCR, the repertoire was profiled, and TCRdb retains in-frame clones only, with some absent. The sample shows about 180,000 clones, 75% to 85% of them seen only once. This clone was picked up one time. The receptor comes from a woman aged 30 to 39 in good health and CMV-seronegative. Sequenced sample: PBMCs.

The CDR3 nucleotides are TGTGCCAGCAGCTTACGAGGGACAGGGGGAAACACCATATATTTT. Its protein product is CASSLRGTGGNTIYF. The chain joins TRBV7-2 to TRBJ1-3; 9 bases fit TRBD1. Germline V gene lookup returns CDR1 SGHTA and CDR2 FQGNSA. This CDR3 contains 15 residues. J lost 4 bases, V lost 2 bases, and 3 bases had no gene match.